The next 29 T cell receptor beta chains were all read from a single sample in a study of CD8+ T cells in alopecia areata. Treatment denoted: oral pan-JAK inhibitor, 5-10 mg twice daily. As the sequencing template, cDNA was produced by extracting RNA and reverse transcribing it. Measured with immunoSEQ multiplex PCR; TCRdb has only the in-frame clones, and not every one. The repertoire has roughly 92,000 clones, around 70% of them found once; the top ten carry around a sixth. The material sequenced was CD8+ T cells sorted from blood, taken at approximately week 42, from a patient treated with tofacitinib. These receptors originate from a human donor with alopecia areata.

CDR3 residues: CASSFLTTLSTDTQYF. The CDR3, as DNA: TGTGCCAGCAGTTTCTTGACTACCCTTAGCACAGATACGCAGTATTTT. The chain uses TRBV27 and TRBJ2-3; D is possibly TRBD2 (5 bases). Germline V gene data show CDR1 as MNHEY and CDR2 as SMNVEV (reference sequence). Trimming removed 3 bases at V and 0 bases at J, with 13 bases between. This CDR3 has 16 residues.

The chain combines TRBV13 with TRBJ1-6; a weak D match, TRBD1 (5 bases). This CDR3 is built from 16 residues. The V end was cut by 5 bases, the J end by 6 bases, with 17 bases between. Germline V gives CDR1 PRHDT, CDR2 FYEKMQ (reference sequence). The CDR3 DNA reads as TGTGCCAGCAGCCTCGGGTTGGCAGGGAGTAATTCACCCCTCCACTTT. Translating gives CASSLGLAGSNSPLHF. The full variable domain, completed using reference TRBV13 and TRBJ1-6, is AAGVIQSPRHLIKEKRETATLKCYPIPRHDTVYWYQQGPGQDPQFLISFYEKMQSDKGSIPDRFSAQQFSDYHSELNMSSLELGDSALYFCASSLGLAGSNSPLHFGNGTRLTVT.

This rearrangement joins TRBV19 to TRBJ2-7; TRBD2 matches 11 bases. CDR1 and CDR2 (germline): LNHDA, SQIVND (reference sequence). Trimming removed 5 bases from V and 3 bases from J; junction bases left unmatched: 3. The CDR3 totals 14 residues. The CDR3 sequence is CASSSGTSGYEQYF. CDR3 DNA sequence: TGTGCCAGTAGTTCTGGGACTAGCGGCTACGAGCAGTACTTC.

The chain recombines TRBV9 with TRBJ1-5; the D is unclear. CDR1 is SGDLS, CDR2 YYNGEE, per germline. The CDR3 sequence is 16 residues long. V was clipped by 0 bases and J by 2 bases, with 12 bases between them. The CDR3 DNA reads TGTGCCAGCAGCGTAGAGTCCGGATTTGGCAATCAGCCCCAGCATTTT. It is translated as CASSVESGFGNQPQHF.

The chain combines TRBV7-7 with TRBJ2-5; D is undetermined. The CDR3 is 14 residues long. V was shortened by 2 bases and J by 3 bases, with 10 bases between the two germline ends. The germline CDR1 and CDR2 sequences are SSHAT and FNYEAQ (reference sequence). CDR3 in amino acids: CASSLNGIKETQYF. CDR3 nucleotide sequence: TGTGCCAGCAGCTTAAATGGAATAAAAGAGACCCAGTACTTC.

This clone was seen a handful of times. The chain joins TRBV11-2 to TRBJ2-7; TRBD1 aligns across 7 bases. V was clipped by 5 bases and J by 5 bases; unmatched bases: 12. This CDR3 spans 15 amino acids. Germline V gene sequence: CDR1 SGHAT, CDR2 FQNNGV. CDR3 protein: CASSPPRGLFDEQYF. DNA of the CDR3: TGTGCCAGCAGCCCCCCAAGGGGGCTTTTCGACGAGCAGTACTTC.

The V and J genes are TRBV5-4 and TRBJ2-7; perhaps TRBD2 as D (6 bases). The CDR3 is made up of 13 amino acids. CDR1 is SGHNT, CDR2 YYREEE, per germline (reference sequence). V lost 2 bases, J lost 3 bases, and 9 bases lay in between. This chain's CDR3 is CASSFGGNYEQYF. The CDR3 nucleotides are TGTGCCAGCAGCTTTGGGGGGAACTACGAGCAGTACTTC.

By sample fraction, this clone is large. The chain links TRBV9 to TRBJ2-2; maybe TRBD1 (6 bases). Germline V gives CDR1 SGDLS, CDR2 YYNGEE. The CDR3 has 16 amino acids. The V gene lost 4 bases and the J gene lost 0 bases, with 13 bases spanning the gap. The DNA for the CDR3 is TGTGCCAGCAGCTTAAGGGACACACCGAACACCGGGGAGCTGTTTTTT. Its translation: CASSLRDTPNTGELFF.

The chain carries TRBV6-6 and TRBJ1-2; 8 bases match TRBD1. The germline V gene has CDR1 MNHNY and CDR2 SVGAGI (reference sequence). This CDR3 has 14 residues. The V segment lost 7 bases and the J segment 2 bases; nucleotides outside the gene matches: 6. The CDR3 loop reads CASTSSGGNYGYTF. Here the CDR3 DNA reads TGTGCCAGCACCTCCTCAGGGGGCAACTATGGCTACACCTTC.

The chain couples TRBV7-8 to TRBJ2-7; either TRBD1 or TRBD2 may supply D (5 bases each). The CDR3 is 15 residues long. Germline values: CDR1 SGHVS, CDR2 FQNEAQ. Trimming left V 5 bases short and J 5 bases short, with 19 bases between. CDR3 sequence: CASSLDYDRGHEQYF. The CDR3 DNA follows: TGTGCCAGCAGCCTAGACTATGATAGGGGCCACGAGCAGTACTTC.

V gene TRBV7-9 combines with J gene TRBJ1-5, with no clear D. V gave up 5 bases and J gave up 3 bases, with 5 bases separating them. From germline, CDR1 is SEHNR and CDR2 FQNEAQ (reference sequence). The CDR3 is 12 amino acids. CDR3 coding DNA: TGTGCCAGCAGCGGTAACAATCAGCCCCAGCATTTT. It is translated as CASSGNNQPQHF.

This clone is a singleton in its sample. The chain recombines TRBV7-8 with TRBJ1-5; D remains unclear. The CDR3 covers 14 residues. Germline loops: CDR1 SGHVS, CDR2 FQNEAQ. Trimming shortened V by 1 base and J by 3 bases, and 7 bases separated the two germline ends. CDR3 amino acids: CASSLGGPNQPQHF. The DNA for the CDR3 is TGTGCCAGCAGCTTAGGAGGGCCCAATCAGCCCCAGCATTTT.

The CDR3 is CASSANRGANTEAFF. CDR3 bases: TGTGCCAGCAGTGCGAACAGGGGGGCGAACACTGAAGCTTTCTTT. The chain joins TRBV6-5 to TRBJ1-1; 8 bases align to TRBD1. The CDR3 is made up of 15 amino acids. Looked up from germline, CDR1 is MNHEY and CDR2 is SVGAGI. Trimming cost V 5 bases and J 1 base; bases outside gene matches: 6.

The J gene is TRBJ1-5, the V gene TRBV19; a weak D match, TRBD1 (6 bases). The CDR3 totals 12 residues. CDR1 and CDR2 (germline): LNHDA, SQIVND (reference sequence). Trimming shortened V by 5 bases and J by 11 bases, and 13 bases separated the two germline ends. CDR3: CASSPGGEAQHF. CDR3 nucleotides: TGTGCCAGTAGTCCCGGGGGCGAAGCCCAGCATTTT.

The rearrangement links TRBV4-3 to TRBJ1-2; D uncertain. The CDR3 loop spans 14 amino acids. V gave up 3 bases and J gave up 6 bases, with 14 bases separating them. Germline V CDR1 and CDR2: LGHNA, YSLEER. This CDR3 is CASSHMGGSDGYTF. The CDR3 region has the DNA TGCGCCAGCAGCCATATGGGAGGGTCCGATGGCTACACCTTC.

The chain has TRBV7-8 and TRBJ1-5; 10 bases agree with TRBD1. Germline values: CDR1 SGHVS, CDR2 FQNEAQ. V shed 1 base and J 1 base; nucleotides not matched to a gene: 10. The CDR3 sequence is 19 residues long. DNA for the CDR3: TGTGCCAGCAGCTTAGATAGGGTCCGACAGGGGGCAAGCAATCAGCCCCAGCATTTT. Amino acids: CASSLDRVRQGASNQPQHF.

This clone was counted only a few times. One junction end disagrees with the germline gene, perhaps due to a read error. The V gene is TRBV29-1, the J gene TRBJ2-7; D is unresolved. CDR3 length equals 11 residues. Looked up from germline, CDR1 is SQVTM and CDR2 is ANQGSEA. Here the CDR3 DNA reads TGCAGCGTTGTTATCTCCAACGAGCAGTACTTC. As protein: CSVVISNEQYF.

The rearrangement uses TRBV7-6 and TRBJ1-1; D gene unclear. This CDR3 region has 13 residues. Trimming pared 5 bases from V and 7 bases from J, leaving 14 bases between. Germline V gene data show CDR1 as SGHVS and CDR2 as FNYEAQ. The CDR3 sequence is CASSPERGVEAFF. The DNA for the CDR3 is TGTGCCAGCAGCCCCGAGAGAGGTGTTGAAGCTTTCTTT.

The J gene is TRBJ1-5, the V gene TRBV2; D might be TRBD1 (6 bases). This CDR3 spans 14 amino acids. Trimming took off 3 bases at V and 4 bases at J, with 10 bases between the two ends. Per the germline V gene, CDR1 is SNHLY and CDR2 is FYNNEI. The CDR3 nucleotides read TGTGCCAGCAGTGATTACAGGGAAAATCAGCCCCAGCATTTT. Translation gives CASSDYRENQPQHF.

This clone occurred a few times. The rearrangement uses TRBV29-1 and TRBJ1-2; D is unresolved. V lost 4 bases and J lost 0, with 9 bases in between. The CDR3 runs to 13 residues. The germline V gene encodes CDR1 SQVTM and CDR2 ANQGSEA. CDR3 DNA sequence: TGCAGCGTTGTAGCCCAGCCTAACTATGGCTACACCTTC. Protein sequence: CSVVAQPNYGYTF.

A word on this clone: This sample includes further DNA sequences coding for the same CDR3. This rearrangement joins TRBV30 to TRBJ2-4; TRBD2 matches 9 bases. The CDR3 contains 14 residues. Germline CDR1 and CDR2: GTSNPN and SVGIG (reference sequence). The trim removed 5 bases at V and 3 bases at J, leaving 5 bases unmatched. CDR3 coding DNA: TGTGCCTGGGCGGGCGGGGGGGGCAAAAACATTCAGTACTTC. It yields the protein CAWAGGGGKNIQYF.

This clone has a single count. The V and J genes are TRBV29-1 and TRBJ1-2; weak D call: TRBD1 (5 bases). V dropped 4 bases and J dropped 8 bases, with 17 bases sitting between them. Germline V gene sequence: CDR1 SQVTM, CDR2 ANQGSEA. CDR3 length: 13 amino acids. For the CDR3, the DNA is TGCAGCGTTGTCCAGGAGGGGTCATACGGCTACACCTTC. Translated: CSVVQEGSYGYTF.

The genes are TRBV30 and TRBJ2-1, with a tentative D call TRBD2 (5 bases). The CDR3 spans 12 residues. Trimming shortened V by 3 bases and J by 8 bases, and 11 bases separated the two germline ends. Germline CDR1 is GTSNPN and CDR2 is SVGIG (reference sequence). The CDR3 nucleotides read TGTGCCTGGAGGCCCACGGGATATGAGCAGTTCTTC. Translating gives CAWRPTGYEQFF.

This chain links TRBV7-2 with TRBJ2-6; the match to TRBD1 covers 8 bases. V lost 4 bases and J lost 1; bases outside the gene matches: 12. Germline V gene sequence: CDR1 SGHTA, CDR2 FQGNSA. The CDR3 totals 19 residues. DNA of the CDR3: TGTGCCAGCAGCTCTCCCGGGGAGGACAGGGTATCTGGGGCCAACGTCCTGACTTTC. The encoded protein is CASSSPGEDRVSGANVLTF.

This chain uses TRBV12-5 with TRBJ2-3; 10 bases align to TRBD1. The V segment lost 10 bases and the J segment 4 bases; nucleotides outside the gene matches: 11. CDR1 and CDR2 from the germline V gene are LGHNT and FRNRAP. The CDR3 totals 15 residues. This CDR3 is CATGDRGPMADTQYF. The CDR3 nucleotides are TGTGCTACCGGGGACAGGGGTCCGATGGCAGATACGCAGTATTTT.

The chain carries TRBV29-1 and TRBJ2-1; 7 nucleotides align to TRBD1. The CDR3 totals 13 residues. V lost 3 bases and J lost 8; bases outside the gene matches: 7. CDR1 SQVTM and CDR2 ANQGSEA come from the germline V gene. DNA for the CDR3: TGCAGCGTTGAGGCAGGGGGTATTGATGAGCAGTTCTTC. Translation gives CSVEAGGIDEQFF.

The chain couples TRBV19 to TRBJ2-7; perhaps TRBD2 as D (5 bases). The germline V gene has CDR1 LNHDA and CDR2 SQIVND (reference sequence). V lost 4 bases and J 5 bases, leaving 12 bases between the germline ends. The CDR3 length is 13 residues. DNA of the CDR3: TGTGCCAGTAGTACCGCGGCGGGCGACGAGCAGTACTTC. This encodes CASSTAAGDEQYF.

The V gene is TRBV4-3, the J gene TRBJ2-7; the D is unclear. CDR3 size: 13 residues. In germline, CDR1 is LGHNA, CDR2 YSLEER. V was pared by 0 bases and J by 3 bases, with 6 bases between. CDR3 protein: CASSQDVGYEQYF. CDR3 coding DNA: TGCGCCAGCAGCCAAGATGTGGGCTACGAGCAGTACTTC.

The chain links TRBV7-9 to TRBJ2-7; perhaps TRBD2 as D (5 bases). The CDR3 consists of 14 residues. The V gene's germline CDR1 is SEHNR and CDR2 FQNEAQ (reference sequence). Trimming removed 1 base from V and 2 bases from J, with 9 bases in between. CDR3 DNA: TGTGCCAGCAGCTTAGGGACTGCCCCCTACGAGCAGTACTTC. The encoded protein is CASSLGTAPYEQYF.